The present T cell receptor (beta chain) was sequenced within a study of shared clonotypes between healthy human individuals. The data were produced by immunoSEQ multiplex PCR, yet TCRdb's version contains in-frame clones alone and is incomplete. The sample carries roughly 2.4 million clones, 95% recorded once. The germline V gene encodes CDR1 SGHNT and CDR2 YYREEE (reference sequence). Trimming took 4 bases from V and 0 from J; bases not matched to a gene: 5. The CDR3 has 15 residues. The chain has TRBV5-4 and TRBJ2-3; TRBD2 matches at 7 bases. The sequence derives from a man aged 18 to 29 in good health. Source material: naive CD4+ T cells sorted from blood. Subset denoted: CD45RA+ positively selected. Here the CDR3 reads CASSDTSASTDTQYF. The CDR3 DNA reads TGTGCCAGCAGCGACACTAGCGCTAGCACAGATACGCAGTATTTT. Together with reference TRBV5-4 and TRBJ2-3, the CDR3 gives the full variable domain: ETGVTQSPTHLIKTRGQQVTLRCSSQSGHNTVSWYQQALGQGPQFIFQYYREEENGRGNFPPRFSGLQFPNYSSELNVNALELDDSALYLCASSDTSASTDTQYFGPGTRLTVL.